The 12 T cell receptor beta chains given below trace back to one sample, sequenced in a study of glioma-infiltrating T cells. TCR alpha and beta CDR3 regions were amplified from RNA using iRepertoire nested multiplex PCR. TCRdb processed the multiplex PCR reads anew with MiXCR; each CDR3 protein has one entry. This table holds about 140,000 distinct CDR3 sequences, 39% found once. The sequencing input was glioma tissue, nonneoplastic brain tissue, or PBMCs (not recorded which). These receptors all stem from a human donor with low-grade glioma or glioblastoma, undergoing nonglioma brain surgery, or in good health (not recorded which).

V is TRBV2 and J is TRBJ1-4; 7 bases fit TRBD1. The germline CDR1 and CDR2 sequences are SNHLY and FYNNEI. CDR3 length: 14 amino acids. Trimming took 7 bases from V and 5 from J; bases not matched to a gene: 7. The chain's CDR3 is CASTSLQGNEKLFF. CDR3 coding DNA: TGTGCCAGCACCTCACTACAGGGGAATGAAAAACTGTTTTTT.

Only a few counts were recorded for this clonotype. In nucleotides, the CDR3 is TGCGCCAGCAGCCAAGGGGGACTAGCGGGGCAAGAGACCCAGTACTTC. It is translated as CASSQGGLAGQETQYF. The chain uses TRBV4-1 and TRBJ2-5; TRBD2 matches at 13 bases. CDR1 and CDR2 from the germline V gene are MGHRA and YSYEKL. Trimming took 1 base from V and 2 from J; bases not matched to a gene: 1. This CDR3 spans 16 amino acids.

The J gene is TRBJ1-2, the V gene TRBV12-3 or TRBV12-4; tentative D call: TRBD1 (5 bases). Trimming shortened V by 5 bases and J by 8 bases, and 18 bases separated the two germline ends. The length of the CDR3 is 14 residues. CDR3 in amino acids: CASSAPEGRRGYTF. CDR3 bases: TGTGCCAGCAGTGCCCCCGAGGGGAGAAGGGGCTACACCTTC.

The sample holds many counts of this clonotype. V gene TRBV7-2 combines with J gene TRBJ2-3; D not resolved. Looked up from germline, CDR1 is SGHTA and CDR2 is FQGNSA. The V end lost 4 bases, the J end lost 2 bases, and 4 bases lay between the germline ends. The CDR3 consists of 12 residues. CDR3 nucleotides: TGTGCCAGCAGCTCAGCCACAGATACGCAGTATTTT. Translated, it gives CASSSATDTQYF.

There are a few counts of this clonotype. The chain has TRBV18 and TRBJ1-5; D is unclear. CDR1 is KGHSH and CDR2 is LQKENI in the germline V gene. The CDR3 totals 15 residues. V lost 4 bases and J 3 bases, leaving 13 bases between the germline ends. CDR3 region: CASSQGTAPNQPQHF. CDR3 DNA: TGTGCCAGCTCACAGGGTACAGCTCCCAATCAGCCCCAGCATTTT.

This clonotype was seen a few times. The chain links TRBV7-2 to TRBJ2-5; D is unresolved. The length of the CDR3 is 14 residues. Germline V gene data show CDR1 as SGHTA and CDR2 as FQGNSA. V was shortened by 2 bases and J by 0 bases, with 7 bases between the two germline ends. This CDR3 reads CASSLSLHQETQYF. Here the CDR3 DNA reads TGTGCCAGCAGCTTATCACTGCACCAAGAGACCCAGTACTTC. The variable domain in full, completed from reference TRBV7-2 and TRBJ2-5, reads GAGVSQSPSNKVTEKGKDVELRCDPISGHTALYWYRQSLGQGLEFLIYFQGNSAPDKSGLPSDRFSAERTGGSVSTLTIQRTQQEDSAVYLCASSLSLHQETQYFGPGTRLLVL.

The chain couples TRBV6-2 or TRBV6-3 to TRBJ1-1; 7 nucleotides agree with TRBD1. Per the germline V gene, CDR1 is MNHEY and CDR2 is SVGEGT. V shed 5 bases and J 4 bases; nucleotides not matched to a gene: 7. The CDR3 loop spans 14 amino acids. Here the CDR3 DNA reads TGTGCCAGCAGTGTCACGACAGGGAGCACTGAAGCTTTCTTT. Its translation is CASSVTTGSTEAFF.

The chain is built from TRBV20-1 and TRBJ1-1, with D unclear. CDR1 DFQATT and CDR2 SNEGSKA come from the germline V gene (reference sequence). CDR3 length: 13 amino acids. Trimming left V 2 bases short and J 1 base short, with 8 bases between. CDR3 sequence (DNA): TGCAGTGCTAGACCCGACGGGAACACTGAAGCTTTCTTT. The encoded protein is CSARPDGNTEAFF.

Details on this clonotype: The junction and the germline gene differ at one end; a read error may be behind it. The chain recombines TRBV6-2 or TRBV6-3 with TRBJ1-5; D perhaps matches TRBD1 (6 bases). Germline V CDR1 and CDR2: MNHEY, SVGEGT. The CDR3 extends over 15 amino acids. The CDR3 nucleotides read TGTGCCATCAGTGACCCCGGTACAGGGTATCAGCCCCAGCATTTT. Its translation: CAISDPGTGYQPQHF.

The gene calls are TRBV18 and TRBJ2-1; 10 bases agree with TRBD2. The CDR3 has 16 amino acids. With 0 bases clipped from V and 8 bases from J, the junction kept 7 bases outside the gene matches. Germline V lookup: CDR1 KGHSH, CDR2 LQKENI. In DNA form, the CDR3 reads TGTGCCAGCTCACCACCGGCCCTAGCGGGAGCAGATGAGCAGTTCTTC. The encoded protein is CASSPPALAGADEQFF. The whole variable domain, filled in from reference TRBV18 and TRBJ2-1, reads NAGVMQNPRHLVRRRGQEARLRCSPMKGHSHVYWYRQLPEEGLKFMVYLQKENIIDESGMPKERFSAEFPKEGPSILRIQQVVRGDSAAYFCASSPPALAGADEQFFGPGTRLTVL.

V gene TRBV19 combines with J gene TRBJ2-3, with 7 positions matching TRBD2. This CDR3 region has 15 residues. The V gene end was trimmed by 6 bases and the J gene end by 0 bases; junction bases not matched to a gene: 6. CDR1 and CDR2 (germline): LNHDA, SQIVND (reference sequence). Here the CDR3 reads CASRRSGASTDTQYF. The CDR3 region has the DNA TGTGCCAGTAGACGCAGCGGGGCTAGCACAGATACGCAGTATTTT. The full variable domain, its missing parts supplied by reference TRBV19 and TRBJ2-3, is DGGITQSPKYLFRKEGQNVTLSCEQNLNHDAMYWYRQDPGQGLRLIYYSQIVNDFQKGDIAEGYSVSREKKESFPLTVTSAQKNPTAFYLCASRRSGASTDTQYFGPGTRLTVL.

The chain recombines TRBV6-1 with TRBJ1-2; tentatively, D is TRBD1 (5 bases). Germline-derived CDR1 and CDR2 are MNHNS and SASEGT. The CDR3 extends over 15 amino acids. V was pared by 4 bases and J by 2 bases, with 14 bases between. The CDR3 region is CASSGEGTENYGYTF. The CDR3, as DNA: TGTGCCAGCAGTGGGGAAGGGACGGAGAACTATGGCTACACCTTC.